This T cell receptor beta chain was observed in a study of blood T cell repertoires in COVID-19 (dated by TCRdb to between 2020 and 2021). Turning to the overall study: Collaborator samples came from the United States, Italy and Spain and covered acute and convalescent phases of COVID-19. The material from the prospective study consisted of cDNA or gDNA derived from T cells, B-cell-depleted T cells, or PBMCs. The dataset comprised deeply sampled blood TCRbeta repertoires from subjects exposed to, actively infected with, or recovered from COVID-19. A freely available public database, intended as a resource for researchers studying the immune response to SARS-CoV-2, is where the repertoires were released. Samples were obtained from the ongoing ImmuneRACE study (first 160 participants) and from 1,254 subjects provided by 6 global collaborators. A de-identified subject ID, COVID-19 status, age in years and sex were almost always included in the sample metadata. HLA class I and class II types, where available, came from metadata supplied by the sample provider rather than from assay-based typing. On the study overall, not on this receptor specifically: How much clinical and demographic metadata was included differed by source and by participant, and the metadata was provided uncurated.

Sequences SQVTM (CDR1) and ANQGSEA (CDR2) are obtained from the germline V gene. The CDR3 runs 12 amino acids, cysteine and phenylalanine included. CDR3 DNA is the only sequence kept; it has 36 bases, read in frame from the first base. V is clipped by 8 bases and J by 1 base, and the sequence between their germline boundaries is 11 bases long. This clone was seen just once. The antigen it binds to is not known. No per-base quality is available; no much larger clone lies one base away. TCRbeta CDR3 regions were amplified from genomic DNA using the immunoSEQ Assay, a bias-controlled multiplex PCR. In the source study's methods: Within the assay, amplification of reference gene primers was used to estimate how many nucleated cells each sample contained. To quantify the absolute abundance of each unique TCRbeta CDR3 rearrangement, sequence reads were collapsed and filtered. For each sample, productive Simpson clonality was calculated as the square root of Simpson's diversity index across productive rearrangements. In its TCRdb copy, this immuneACCESS table keeps in-frame sequences only and misses some clones. Where compared with another copy, unresolved V genes explain less than half of these, and the others have no known cause. V and J calls and clone size are copied from that table; D and trimming were computed from the DNA. This sample holds 15,000 or so clones; roughly 87% were observed only once. Around 17% of the sample is taken by the ten largest.

Each collaborating institution followed its own protocols to collect whole blood in K2EDTA tubes. For TCRbeta analysis, collaborator samples were shipped as frozen whole blood, as isolated PBMCs, or as DNA extracted from either sample type. The TCR comes from a man aged 45-65 years with active COVID-19. The chain links TRBV29-1 with TRBJ1-1; perhaps TRBD1 is the D gene, with 5 bases matching. Sample: peripheral blood. The DNA reads as follows: TGCAGCTCTGGGGGGGGGAACACTGAAGCTTTCTTT. Its translation is CSSGGGNTEAFF.